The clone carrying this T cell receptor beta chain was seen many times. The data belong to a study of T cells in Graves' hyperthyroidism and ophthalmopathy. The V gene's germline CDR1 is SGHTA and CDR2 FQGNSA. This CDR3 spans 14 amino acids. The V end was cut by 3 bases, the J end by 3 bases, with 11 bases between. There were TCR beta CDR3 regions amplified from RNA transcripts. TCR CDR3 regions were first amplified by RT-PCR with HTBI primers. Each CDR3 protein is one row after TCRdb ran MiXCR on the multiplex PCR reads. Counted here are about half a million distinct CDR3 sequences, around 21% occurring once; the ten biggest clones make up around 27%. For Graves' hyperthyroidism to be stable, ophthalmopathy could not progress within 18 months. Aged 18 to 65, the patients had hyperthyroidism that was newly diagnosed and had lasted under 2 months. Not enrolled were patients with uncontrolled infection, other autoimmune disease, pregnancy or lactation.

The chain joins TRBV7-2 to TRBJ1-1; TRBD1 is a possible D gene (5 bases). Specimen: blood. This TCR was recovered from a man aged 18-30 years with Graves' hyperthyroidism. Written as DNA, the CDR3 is TGTGCCAGCAGCTTGGGCAGGGCGTACACTGAAGCTTTCTTT. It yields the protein CASSLGRAYTEAFF.